The sequence of this TCR beta chain was determined in a study of T cell responses to AZD1222 COVID-19 vaccine. Clones were read by immunoSEQ multiplex PCR, and TCRdb kept only the in-frame ones, dropping some. The sample shows 95,000 to 150,000 clones, around nine tenths of them seen only once. CDR1 SGHRS and CDR2 YFSETQ come from the germline V gene. The CDR3 totals 15 residues. V lost 0 bases to trimming and J lost 5 bases, with 14 bases between them. This TCR was recovered from an adult in good health. J is TRBJ1-1 and V is TRBV5-1; possible D gene TRBD1, 6 bases. Material: peripheral blood, obtained on day 0 of AZD1222 vaccination. The CDR3 sequence: CASSLVLGGRTEAFF. CDR3 nucleotide sequence: TGCGCCAGCAGCTTGGTTTTGGGGGGGCGAACTGAAGCTTTCTTT.